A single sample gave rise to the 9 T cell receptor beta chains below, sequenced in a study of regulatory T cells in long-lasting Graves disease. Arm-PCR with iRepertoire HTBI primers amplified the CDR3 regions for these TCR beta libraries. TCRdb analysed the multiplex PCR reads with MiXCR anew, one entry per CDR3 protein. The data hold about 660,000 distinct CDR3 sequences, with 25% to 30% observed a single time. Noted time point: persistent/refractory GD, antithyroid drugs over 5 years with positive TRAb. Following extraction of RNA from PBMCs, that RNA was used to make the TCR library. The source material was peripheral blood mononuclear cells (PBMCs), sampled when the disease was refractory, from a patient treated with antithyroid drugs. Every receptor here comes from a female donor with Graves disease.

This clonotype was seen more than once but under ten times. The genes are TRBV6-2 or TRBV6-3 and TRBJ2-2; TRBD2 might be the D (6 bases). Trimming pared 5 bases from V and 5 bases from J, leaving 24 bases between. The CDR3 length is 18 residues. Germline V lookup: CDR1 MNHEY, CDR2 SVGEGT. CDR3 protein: CASSENPLPGAGTGELFF. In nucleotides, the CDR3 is TGTGCCAGCAGTGAAAATCCCCTTCCGGGAGCTGGTACCGGGGAGCTGTTTTTT.

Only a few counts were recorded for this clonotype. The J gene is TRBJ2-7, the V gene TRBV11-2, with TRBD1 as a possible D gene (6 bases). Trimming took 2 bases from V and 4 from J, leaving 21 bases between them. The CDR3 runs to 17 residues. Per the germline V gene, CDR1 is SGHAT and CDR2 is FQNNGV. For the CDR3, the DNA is TGTGCCAGCAGCTTAAATCCTTGGGGGCGGCTCGGATACGAGCAGTACTTC. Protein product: CASSLNPWGRLGYEQYF.

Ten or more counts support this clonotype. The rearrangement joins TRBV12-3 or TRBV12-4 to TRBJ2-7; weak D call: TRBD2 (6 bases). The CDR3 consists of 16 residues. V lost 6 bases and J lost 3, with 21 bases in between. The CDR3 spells CASSPPRRDGSYEQYF. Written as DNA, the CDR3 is TGTGCCAGCAGCCCCCCGCGGCGGGACGGGAGCTACGAGCAGTACTTC.

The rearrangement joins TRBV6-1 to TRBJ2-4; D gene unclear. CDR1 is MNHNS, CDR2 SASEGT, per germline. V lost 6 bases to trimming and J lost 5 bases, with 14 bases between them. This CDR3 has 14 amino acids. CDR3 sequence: CASSKTVAENIQYF. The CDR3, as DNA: TGTGCCAGCAGCAAAACGGTGGCGGAAAACATTCAGTACTTC.

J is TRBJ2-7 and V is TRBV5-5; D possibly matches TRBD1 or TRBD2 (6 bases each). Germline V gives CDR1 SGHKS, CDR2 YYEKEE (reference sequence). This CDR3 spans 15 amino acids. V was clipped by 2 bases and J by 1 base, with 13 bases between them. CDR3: CASSFVTGRSYEQYF. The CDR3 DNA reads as TGTGCCAGCAGCTTTGTAACAGGGAGGTCCTACGAGCAGTACTTC.

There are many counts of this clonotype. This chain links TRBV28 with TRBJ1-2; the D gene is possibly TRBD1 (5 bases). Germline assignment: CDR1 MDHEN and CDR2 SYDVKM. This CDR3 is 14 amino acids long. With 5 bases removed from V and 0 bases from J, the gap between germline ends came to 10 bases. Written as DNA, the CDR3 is TGTGCCAGCAGTCGGGACCTAGCTAACTATGGCTACACCTTC. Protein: CASSRDLANYGYTF.

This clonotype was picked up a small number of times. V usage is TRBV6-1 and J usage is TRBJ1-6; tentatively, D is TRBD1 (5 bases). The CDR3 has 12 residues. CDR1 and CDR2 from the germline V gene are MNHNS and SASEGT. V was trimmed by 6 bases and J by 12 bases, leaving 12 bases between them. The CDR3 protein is CASSDHTGPLHF. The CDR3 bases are TGTGCCAGCAGCGACCATACAGGACCCCTCCACTTT.

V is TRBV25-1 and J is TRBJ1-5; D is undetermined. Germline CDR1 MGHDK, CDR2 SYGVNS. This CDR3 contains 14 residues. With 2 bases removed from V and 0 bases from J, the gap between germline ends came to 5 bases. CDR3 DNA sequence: TGTGCCAGCAGTGAAACAGATAGCAATCAGCCCCAGCATTTT. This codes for CASSETDSNQPQHF.

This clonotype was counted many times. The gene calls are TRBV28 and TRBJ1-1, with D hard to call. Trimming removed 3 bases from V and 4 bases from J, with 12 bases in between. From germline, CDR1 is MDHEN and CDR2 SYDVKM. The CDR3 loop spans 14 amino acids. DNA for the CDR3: TGTGCCAGCAGTTTGGAAGGGCTCGGCACTGAAGCTTTCTTT. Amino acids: CASSLEGLGTEAFF.